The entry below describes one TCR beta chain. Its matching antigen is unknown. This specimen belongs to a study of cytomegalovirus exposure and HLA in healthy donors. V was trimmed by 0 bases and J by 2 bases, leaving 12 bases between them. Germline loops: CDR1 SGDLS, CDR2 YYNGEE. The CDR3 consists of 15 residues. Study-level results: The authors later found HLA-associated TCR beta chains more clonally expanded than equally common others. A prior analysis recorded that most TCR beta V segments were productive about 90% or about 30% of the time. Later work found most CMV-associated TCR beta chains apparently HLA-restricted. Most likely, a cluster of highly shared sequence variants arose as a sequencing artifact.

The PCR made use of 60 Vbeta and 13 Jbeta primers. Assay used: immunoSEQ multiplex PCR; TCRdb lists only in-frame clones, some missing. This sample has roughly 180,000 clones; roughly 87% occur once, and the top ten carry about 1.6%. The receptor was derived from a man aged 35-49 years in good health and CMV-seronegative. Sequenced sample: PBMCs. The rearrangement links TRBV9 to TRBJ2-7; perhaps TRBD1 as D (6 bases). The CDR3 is CASSVEGRGPYEQYF. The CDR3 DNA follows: TGTGCCAGCAGCGTAGAAGGCAGGGGCCCCTACGAGCAGTACTTC.